These 17 T cell receptor beta chains share one sample of origin, sequenced in a study of T cells in localized non-small cell lung cancer. Produced via immunoSEQ multiplex PCR; TCRdb's table is partial and in-frame only. This sample has 50,000 to 75,000 clones; roughly 90% occur once, and the top ten carry approximately 22%. Here the sequenced sample was peripheral blood, taken before any cancer treatment. Receptors originate from a man aged 35 to 70 with stage I squamous cell lung carcinoma.

This clone has only a few counts. J is TRBJ1-1 and V is TRBV6-5; TRBD1 is a possible D gene (5 bases). Trimming removed 0 bases from V and 7 bases from J, with 9 bases in between. CDR3 length: 13 residues. Per germline, CDR1 MNHEY and CDR2 SVGAGI. As DNA, the CDR3 is TGTGCCAGCAGTTACTCGGGGGGGGGTGAAGCTTTCTTT. Amino acid sequence: CASSYSGGGEAFF.

The chain combines TRBV6-5 with TRBJ2-3, with D perhaps TRBD1 (6 bases). The CDR3 consists of 13 residues. Between the trimmed V and J ends, which lost 5 bases and 7 bases, there was a span of 13 bases. Germline V CDR1 and CDR2: MNHEY, SVGAGI. The CDR3 bases are TGTGCCAGCAGTGATATACAGGGTTATACGCAGTATTTT. It yields the protein CASSDIQGYTQYF.

This chain connects TRBV27 to TRBJ1-5; maybe TRBD1 (5 bases). CDR1 is MNHEY and CDR2 is SMNVEV in the germline V gene (reference sequence). The CDR3 contains 14 residues. V dropped 5 bases and J dropped 3 bases, with 11 bases sitting between them. CDR3 DNA: TGTGCCAGCAGTGATGGGGGATCCAATCAGCCCCAGCATTTT. Amino acid sequence: CASSDGGSNQPQHF.

V is TRBV27 and J is TRBJ2-3, with D hard to call. CDR1 is MNHEY and CDR2 is SMNVEV in the germline V gene (reference sequence). Trimming shortened V by 4 bases and J by 3 bases, and 11 bases separated the two germline ends. This CDR3 region has 14 residues. The CDR3 spells CASSSLSYTDTQYF. The CDR3 nucleotides read TGTGCCAGCAGTTCACTGTCCTATACAGATACGCAGTATTTT.

The chain carries TRBV9 and TRBJ2-3, with 9 bases identical to TRBD1. Trimming at V came to 0 bases and at J to 3 bases, leaving 2 bases not matched to a gene. Germline V gives CDR1 SGDLS, CDR2 YYNGEE. This CDR3 is built from 15 residues. Written as DNA, the CDR3 is TGTGCCAGCAGCGTAGCGGGACAGGGTACAGATACGCAGTATTTT. Its protein product is CASSVAGQGTDTQYF.

The chain carries TRBV13 and TRBJ2-3; 9 bases fit TRBD1. Germline CDR1 PRHDT, CDR2 FYEKMQ (reference sequence). V lost 6 bases, J lost 1 base, and 5 bases stayed unmatched. CDR3 size: 15 residues. The CDR3 sequence is CASRSQGAGTDTQYF. The CDR3 nucleotides are TGTGCCAGCAGATCACAGGGGGCTGGCACAGATACGCAGTATTTT.

This chain links TRBV5-1 with TRBJ2-5; D gene unclear. CDR3 size: 15 residues. CDR1 is SGHRS and CDR2 is YFSETQ in the germline V gene. V lost 0 bases and J lost 5, with 14 bases in between. In DNA, the CDR3 is TGCGCCAGCAGCTTGGAAGGGTACTCTAGGGAGACCCAGTACTTC. It codes for CASSLEGYSRETQYF. The variable domain in full, completed from reference TRBV5-1 and TRBJ2-5, reads KAGVTQTPRYLIKTRGQQVTLSCSPISGHRSVSWYQQTPGQGLQFLFEYFSETQRNKGNFPGRFSGRQFSNSRSEMNVSTLELGDSALYLCASSLEGYSRETQYFGPGTRLLVL.

CDR3 residues: CASTKRENNEQFF. The CDR3 nucleotides are TGTGCCAGTACCAAGCGGGAGAATAATGAGCAGTTCTTC. The chain carries TRBV19 and TRBJ2-1; TRBD2 matches 8 bases. The V and J ends lost 7 bases and 7 bases, in that order; junction bases with no gene match: 6. Per the germline V gene, CDR1 is LNHDA and CDR2 is SQIVND (reference sequence). The CDR3 runs 13 residues.

This chain links TRBV5-4 with TRBJ2-1; 8 nucleotides line up with TRBD2. The CDR3 sequence is 13 residues long. Germline V gives CDR1 SGHNT, CDR2 YYREEE (reference sequence). The J segment lost 8 bases and the V segment lost 4 bases, leaving 5 bases of the junction unmatched. The CDR3 is CASSLTSDHEQFF. The CDR3 bases are TGTGCCAGCAGCCTGACTAGCGACCATGAGCAGTTCTTC.

The gene calls are TRBV20-1 and TRBJ2-2, with D unresolved. Germline lookup yields CDR1 DFQATT and CDR2 SNEGSKA (reference sequence). The CDR3 is 11 residues long. CDR3 DNA: TGCGCTATGCGGCGGACCGGGGAGCTGTTTTTT. Translation: CAMRRTGELFF.

The chain is built from TRBV6-5 and TRBJ2-1, with 8 bases fitting TRBD1. Germline assignment: CDR1 MNHEY and CDR2 SVGAGI. The junction had 5 bases not matched to a gene; V was cut back by 5 bases and J by 2 bases. The CDR3 is 15 amino acids. DNA of the CDR3: TGTGCCAGCAGTCCAGGACAGGGCACCTACAATGAGCAGTTCTTC. Translation: CASSPGQGTYNEQFF.

This chain joins TRBV28 and TRBJ1-5, with D maybe TRBD1 (5 bases). CDR1 is MDHEN and CDR2 is SYDVKM in the germline V gene. The length of the CDR3 is 18 residues. V lost 5 bases and J lost 0, with 20 bases in between. The CDR3 here is CASSAYPQGPVSNQPQHF. CDR3 in DNA: TGTGCCAGCAGTGCCTACCCTCAGGGACCTGTTAGCAATCAGCCCCAGCATTTT.

J is TRBJ1-2 and V is TRBV27; D gene ambiguous. The V end was cut by 8 bases, the J end by 5 bases, with 9 bases between. CDR1 is MNHEY, CDR2 SMNVEV, per germline (reference sequence). The CDR3 is 11 residues long. The CDR3 spells CASGRAYGYTF. In DNA, the CDR3 is TGTGCCAGCGGCAGAGCTTATGGCTACACCTTC.

This rearrangement joins TRBV7-8 to TRBJ2-7; D may be TRBD1 (5 bases). V lost 5 bases, J lost 1 base, and 12 bases lay in between. The CDR3 runs 14 residues. The germline CDR1 and CDR2 sequences are SGHVS and FQNEAQ. CDR3 region: CASSVPRGSYEQYF. In DNA, the CDR3 is TGTGCCAGCAGCGTTCCTAGGGGTTCCTACGAGCAGTACTTC.

The chain has TRBV9 and TRBJ2-1; D remains unclear. The V gene's germline CDR1 is SGDLS and CDR2 YYNGEE. This CDR3 region has 15 residues. V was trimmed by 0 bases and J by 0 bases, leaving 7 bases between them. The CDR3 region has the DNA TGTGCCAGCAGCGTAGATGGGTTCTCCTACAATGAGCAGTTCTTC. Its protein product is CASSVDGFSYNEQFF.

The gene calls are TRBV7-2 and TRBJ2-7; 9 bases are shared with TRBD1. The V gene end was trimmed by 5 bases and the J gene end by 0 bases; junction bases not matched to a gene: 8. The CDR3 loop spans 16 amino acids. Germline V gene lookup returns CDR1 SGHTA and CDR2 FQGNSA. CDR3 amino acids: CASSPWTGASSYEQYF. As DNA, the CDR3 is TGTGCCAGCAGCCCATGGACAGGGGCCAGCTCCTACGAGCAGTACTTC.

The rearrangement links TRBV7-9 to TRBJ2-7, with a weak D call TRBD1 (6 bases). The V gene lost 5 bases and the J gene lost 0 bases, with 11 bases spanning the gap. CDR1 and CDR2 (germline): SEHNR, FQNEAQ (reference sequence). The length of the CDR3 is 14 residues. This CDR3 is CASSQQGFSYEQYF. CDR3 bases: TGTGCCAGCAGCCAACAGGGATTCTCCTACGAGCAGTACTTC.